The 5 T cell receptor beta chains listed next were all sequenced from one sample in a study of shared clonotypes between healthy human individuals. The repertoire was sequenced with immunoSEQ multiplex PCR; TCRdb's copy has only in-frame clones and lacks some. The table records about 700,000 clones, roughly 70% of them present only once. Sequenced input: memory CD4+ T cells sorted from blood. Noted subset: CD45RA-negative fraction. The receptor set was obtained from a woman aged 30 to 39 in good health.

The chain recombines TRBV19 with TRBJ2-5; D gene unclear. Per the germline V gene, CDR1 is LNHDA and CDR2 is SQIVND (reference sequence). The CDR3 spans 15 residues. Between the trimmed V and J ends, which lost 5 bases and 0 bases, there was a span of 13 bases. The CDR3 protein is CASSGRRRYQETQYF. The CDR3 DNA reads TGTGCCAGTAGTGGCCGACGACGGTACCAAGAGACCCAGTACTTC.

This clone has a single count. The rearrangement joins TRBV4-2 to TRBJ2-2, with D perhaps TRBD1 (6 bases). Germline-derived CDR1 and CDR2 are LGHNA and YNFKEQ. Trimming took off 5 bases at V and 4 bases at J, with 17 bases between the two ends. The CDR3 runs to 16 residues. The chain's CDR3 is CASSDSPGQSTGELFF. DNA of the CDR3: TGTGCCAGCAGCGATTCCCCGGGACAAAGCACCGGGGAGCTGTTTTTT.

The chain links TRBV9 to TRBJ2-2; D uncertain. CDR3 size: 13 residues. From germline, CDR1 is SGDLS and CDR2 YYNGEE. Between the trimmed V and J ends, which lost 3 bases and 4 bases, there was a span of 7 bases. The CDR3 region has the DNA TGTGCCAGCAGCGCCAGGAGCACCGGGGAGCTGTTTTTT. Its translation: CASSARSTGELFF.

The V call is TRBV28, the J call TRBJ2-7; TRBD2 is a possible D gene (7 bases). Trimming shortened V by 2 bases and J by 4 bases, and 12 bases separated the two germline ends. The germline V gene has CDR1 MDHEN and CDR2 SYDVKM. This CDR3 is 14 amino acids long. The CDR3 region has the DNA TGTGCCAGCAGTTTAAAGGGGGGGCTTTACGAGCAGTACTTC. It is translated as CASSLKGGLYEQYF. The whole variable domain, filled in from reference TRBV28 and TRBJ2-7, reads DVKVTQSSRYLVKRTGEKVFLECVQDMDHENMFWYRQDPGLGLRLIYFSYDVKMKEKGDIPEGYSVSREKKERFSLILESASTNQTSMYLCASSLKGGLYEQYFGPGTRLTVT.

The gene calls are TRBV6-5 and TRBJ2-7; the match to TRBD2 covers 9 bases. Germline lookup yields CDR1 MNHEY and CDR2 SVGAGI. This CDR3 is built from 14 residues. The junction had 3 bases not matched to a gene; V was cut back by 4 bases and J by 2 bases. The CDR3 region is CASSSLAGTYEQYF. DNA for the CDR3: TGTGCCAGCAGTTCCCTAGCGGGGACCTACGAGCAGTACTTC.